The entry below describes one T cell receptor (beta chain). This specimen belongs to a study of blood T cell repertoires in COVID-19. Looking at the study overall: Sites in the United States, Italy and Spain provided acute and convalescent COVID-19 samples. T cells, B-cell-depleted T cells, or PBMCs provided the cDNA or gDNA that served as material.

Germline CDR1 reads SGHRS; CDR2 reads YFSETQ. This CDR3 spans 13 amino acids. V was pared by 2 bases and J by 8 bases, with 11 bases between. Original processing methods: Cell counts per sample came from amplifying reference gene primers. Some clones are missing from TCRdb's copy, which holds only in-frame ones; the method was immunoSEQ multiplex PCR. The V and J calls and clone size were taken over from that table, and D and trimming were inferred from the DNA. The data contain about 370,000 clones, more than 80% of them singletons. The chain uses TRBV5-1 and TRBJ2-1, with unresolved D. The sequence was collected from a man younger than 35 who had recovered from COVID-19. Sequenced material: PBMCs or T cells enriched from blood (not recorded which). The CDR3 spells CASSFNSLDEQFF. DNA of the CDR3: TGCGCCAGCAGCTTCAATAGTCTTGATGAGCAGTTCTTC. The full variable domain, with the rest looked up from reference TRBV5-1 and TRBJ2-1, is KAGVTQTPRYLIKTRGQQVTLSCSPISGHRSVSWYQQTPGQGLQFLFEYFSETQRNKGNFPGRFSGRQFSNSRSEMNVSTLELGDSALYLCASSFNSLDEQFFGPGTRLTVL.